The 32 T cell receptor beta chains reported below all come from one sample, sequenced in a study of beta chain features in type 1 diabetes. As every portion of the isolated RNA was reverse transcribed, the sequencing read expressed TCRB transcripts. Profiled with immunoSEQ multiplex PCR; TCRdb holds only in-frame clones, not every one. This table has around 240,000 clones, around 68% appearing once. Specimen: naive CD4+ T cells from blood. Source of these receptors: a man between 25 and 39 years old in good health.

V is TRBV30 and J is TRBJ1-1; D gene uncertain. V was clipped by 2 bases and J by 6 bases, with 7 bases between them. Looked up from germline, CDR1 is GTSNPN and CDR2 is SVGIG (reference sequence). CDR3 length: 11 residues. CDR3 protein: CAWSIPAEAFF. CDR3 in DNA: TGTGCCTGGAGTATACCAGCTGAAGCTTTCTTT.

This sequence joins TRBV7-7 and TRBJ2-5, with 7 bases identical to TRBD1. The J segment lost 4 bases and the V segment lost 5 bases, leaving 4 bases of the junction unmatched. Germline assignment: CDR1 SSHAT and CDR2 FNYEAQ (reference sequence). The CDR3 totals 13 residues. In DNA, the CDR3 is TGTGCCAGCAGCCGTGACAGGGCAGAGACCCAGTACTTC. It translates to CASSRDRAETQYF.

The V and J genes are TRBV29-1 and TRBJ1-5, with D maybe TRBD1 (5 bases). V was cut by 4 bases and J by 7 bases, with 14 bases left in between. The CDR3 length is 13 residues. The germline gives CDR1 SQVTM, CDR2 ANQGSEA. The CDR3 DNA reads TGCAGCGTTGGGGGGATGTATGAGCAGCCCCAGCATTTT. Residues: CSVGGMYEQPQHF.

The J gene is TRBJ2-7, the V gene TRBV7-6; weak D call: TRBD1 (5 bases). V was shortened by 0 bases and J by 0 bases, with 12 bases between the two germline ends. Per the germline V gene, CDR1 is SGHVS and CDR2 is FNYEAQ. CDR3 length: 16 residues. CDR3 residues: CASSLASRDSSYEQYF. In nucleotides, the CDR3 is TGTGCCAGCAGCTTAGCGTCCAGGGATAGCTCCTACGAGCAGTACTTC.

The chain carries TRBV18 and TRBJ2-5, with D tentatively TRBD2 (5 bases). Germline loops: CDR1 KGHSH, CDR2 LQKENI. The CDR3 is 15 amino acids. Trimming removed 2 bases from V and 3 bases from J, with 13 bases in between. The DNA for the CDR3 is TGTGCCAGCTCACCATTGGGAGTCACTGAAGAGACCCAGTACTTC. It codes for CASSPLGVTEETQYF. The full variable domain, its missing parts supplied by reference TRBV18 and TRBJ2-5, is NAGVMQNPRHLVRRRGQEARLRCSPMKGHSHVYWYRQLPEEGLKFMVYLQKENIIDESGMPKERFSAEFPKEGPSILRIQQVVRGDSAAYFCASSPLGVTEETQYFGPGTRLLVL.

The chain uses TRBV29-1 and TRBJ1-3, with D unresolved. Germline CDR1 and CDR2: SQVTM and ANQGSEA. V was trimmed by 1 base and J by 2 bases, leaving 6 bases between them. The CDR3 is 13 residues long. CDR3: CSVEATAGNTIYF. DNA of the CDR3: TGCAGCGTTGAAGCGACTGCTGGAAACACCATATATTTT.

This chain uses TRBV7-9 with TRBJ2-5; the D gene is possibly TRBD1 (6 bases). V gave up 4 bases and J gave up 4 bases, with 16 bases separating them. This CDR3 has 15 residues. CDR1 SEHNR and CDR2 FQNEAQ come from the germline V gene (reference sequence). DNA for the CDR3: TGTGCCAGCAGCTCTACAGGGTTTGTGTCAGAGACCCAGTACTTC. This sequence encodes CASSSTGFVSETQYF.

The chain employs TRBV7-9 and TRBJ2-1; D tentatively fits TRBD1 or TRBD2 (6 bases each). The ends were cut back, 5 bases at V and 0 bases at J, with 14 bases in the middle. In germline, CDR1 is SEHNR, CDR2 FQNEAQ (reference sequence). The CDR3 has 16 amino acids. The CDR3 loop reads CASSGRRGSSYNEQFF. The CDR3, as DNA: TGTGCCAGCAGCGGCAGGAGGGGGAGCTCCTACAATGAGCAGTTCTTC.

CDR3 sequence reads: CASSPDRGTYNEQFF. In nucleotides, the CDR3 is TGTGCCAGCAGCCCTGACAGGGGGACCTACAATGAGCAGTTCTTC. The rearrangement links TRBV5-4 to TRBJ2-1; 9 nucleotides align to TRBD1. Germline-derived CDR1 and CDR2 are SGHNT and YYREEE (reference sequence). After removal of 4 bases from V and 2 bases from J, the junction contained 4 bases not matched to a gene. The CDR3 covers 15 residues.

This clone was seen a few times. V and J are TRBV30 and TRBJ1-6, with D possibly matching TRBD1 (5 bases). V was clipped by 5 bases and J by 8 bases, with 13 bases between them. The CDR3 covers 13 residues. The germline CDR1 and CDR2 sequences are GTSNPN and SVGIG (reference sequence). The CDR3 reads CAWGTALDSPLHF. In DNA, the CDR3 is TGTGCCTGGGGGACGGCCTTGGATTCACCCCTCCACTTT.

This clone was seen more than once but under ten times. The V call is TRBV9, the J call TRBJ2-3; D is unclear. The CDR3 loop spans 14 amino acids. Trimming shortened V by 3 bases and J by 6 bases, and 14 bases separated the two germline ends. From germline, CDR1 is SGDLS and CDR2 YYNGEE. The CDR3 loop is CASSANHRVDTQYF. As DNA, the CDR3 is TGTGCCAGCAGCGCCAACCATAGGGTGGATACGCAGTATTTT.

The chain carries TRBV30 and TRBJ2-1; 8 nucleotides agree with TRBD1. The CDR3 contains 15 residues. V gave up 4 bases and J gave up 4 bases; unmatched junction bases: 9. Germline CDR1 and CDR2: GTSNPN and SVGIG (reference sequence). The chain's CDR3 is CAWITSRQGYNEQFF. The CDR3 DNA reads as TGTGCCTGGATTACCTCTCGACAGGGGTACAATGAGCAGTTCTTC.

The rearrangement uses TRBV10-3 and TRBJ1-2; D is ambiguous. The CDR3 has 13 residues. V lost 2 bases and J lost 2, with 6 bases in between. CDR1 ENHRY and CDR2 SYGVKD come from the germline V gene. The CDR3 protein is CAISESANYGYTF. CDR3 coding DNA: TGTGCCATCAGTGAGAGCGCGAACTATGGCTACACCTTC.

The chain uses TRBV6-6 and TRBJ2-7; possible D gene TRBD1, 6 bases. Germline-derived CDR1 and CDR2 are MNHNY and SVGAGI (reference sequence). The length of the CDR3 is 14 residues. Trimming left V 0 bases short and J 6 bases short, with 12 bases between. This CDR3 is CASSYSDSHPEQYF. For the CDR3, the DNA is TGTGCCAGCAGTTACTCGGACAGTCATCCCGAGCAGTACTTC.

V gene TRBV30 combines with J gene TRBJ2-7; TRBD2 aligns across 9 bases. Trimming took 0 bases from V and 3 from J; bases not matched to a gene: 6. The germline gives CDR1 GTSNPN, CDR2 SVGIG (reference sequence). The CDR3 is made up of 15 amino acids. As DNA, the CDR3 is TGTGCCTGGAGTGTAGGGTTAGCGGGAGACTACGAGCAGTACTTC. Translation gives CAWSVGLAGDYEQYF.

This clone was recorded once. The chain combines TRBV9 with TRBJ1-1; D gene ambiguous. Germline CDR1 and CDR2: SGDLS and YYNGEE. The CDR3 has 15 residues. The V gene lost 3 bases and the J gene lost 0 bases, with 12 bases spanning the gap. The DNA of the CDR3 is TGTGCCAGCAGCGCGATTCAAGCGATGAACACTGAAGCTTTCTTT. Its translation: CASSAIQAMNTEAFF.

CDR3 sequence: CASSSQIFGTGANVLTF. DNA of the CDR3: TGTGCCAGCAGCTCCCAAATTTTTGGAACTGGGGCCAACGTCCTGACTTTC. This chain joins TRBV13 and TRBJ2-6; no clear D. Trimming stripped 4 bases from V and 2 bases from J, with 15 bases between. The CDR3 totals 17 residues. The V gene's germline CDR1 is PRHDT and CDR2 FYEKMQ (reference sequence).

The chain combines TRBV29-1 with TRBJ2-5, with D tentatively TRBD1 (5 bases). This CDR3 contains 13 residues. V lost 8 bases to trimming and J lost 1 base, with 14 bases between them. The germline V gene encodes CDR1 SQVTM and CDR2 ANQGSEA. In DNA form, the CDR3 reads TGCAGCATTAACAGGATTCTCCAAGAGACCCAGTACTTC. As protein: CSINRILQETQYF.

The rearrangement links TRBV28 to TRBJ2-7; no reliable D call. The CDR3 has 15 residues. Trimming took off 6 bases at V and 3 bases at J, with 18 bases between the two ends. Germline V CDR1 and CDR2: MDHEN, SYDVKM. The CDR3 protein is CASSPTRNAYYEQYF. CDR3 in DNA: TGTGCCAGCAGCCCGACCCGGAACGCATACTACGAGCAGTACTTC.

The chain recombines TRBV30 with TRBJ1-1; unclear D gene. V gave up 2 bases and J gave up 4 bases, with 17 bases separating them. This CDR3 contains 15 residues. CDR1 is GTSNPN and CDR2 is SVGIG in the germline V gene (reference sequence). The CDR3 loop reads CAWSLTRGFGTEAFF. In DNA form, the CDR3 reads TGTGCCTGGAGTCTAACGAGAGGGTTCGGCACTGAAGCTTTCTTT.

This clone was recorded only once. This chain connects TRBV5-6 to TRBJ2-4; D gene uncertain. Trimming left V 4 bases short and J 6 bases short, with 17 bases between. This CDR3 has 15 amino acids. The germline CDR1 and CDR2 sequences are SGHDT and YYEEEE. CDR3 amino acids: CASSLWARKSNIQYF. The CDR3 nucleotides read TGTGCCAGCAGCCTATGGGCTAGGAAGTCAAACATTCAGTACTTC.

This clone was picked up one time. The V and J genes are TRBV7-9 and TRBJ2-3; 10 bases are a match to TRBD2. This CDR3 has 16 amino acids. Per germline, CDR1 SEHNR and CDR2 FQNEAQ (reference sequence). The V and J ends lost 5 bases and 0 bases, in that order; junction bases with no gene match: 5. CDR3 coding DNA: TGTGCCAGCAGCCCCGGACTAGCGGAAAGCACAGATACGCAGTATTTT. Protein: CASSPGLAESTDTQYF.

This sequence joins TRBV10-3 and TRBJ2-3; 8 positions match TRBD1. The CDR3 consists of 13 residues. Germline loops: CDR1 ENHRY, CDR2 SYGVKD. V was pared by 4 bases and J by 6 bases, with 3 bases of the junction left unmatched. The CDR3 sequence is CAISAQGADTQYF. The CDR3 DNA reads TGTGCCATCAGTGCCCAGGGGGCGGATACGCAGTATTTT.

The chain recombines TRBV29-1 with TRBJ2-3, with D maybe TRBD1 (6 bases). Germline V gives CDR1 SQVTM, CDR2 ANQGSEA. V was trimmed by 4 bases and J by 1 base, leaving 12 bases between them. The CDR3 runs 14 residues. CDR3 DNA: TGCAGCGTTGTGGGGGACACCCGCACAGATACGCAGTATTTT. Translated: CSVVGDTRTDTQYF.

The chain joins TRBV2 to TRBJ2-5; D is undetermined. The V gene lost 8 bases and the J gene lost 5 bases, with 6 bases spanning the gap. This CDR3 is built from 10 residues. Germline assignment: CDR1 SNHLY and CDR2 FYNNEI. The CDR3 nucleotides are TGTGCCAGCGGGATTGAGACCCAGTACTTC. Protein: CASGIETQYF.

The J gene is TRBJ2-5, the V gene TRBV21-1; the D call in the table, TRBD2, was not verified against the DNA. TRBV21-1 counts as a pseudogene. CDR3 length: 15 residues. CDR3 region: CASSKAQDYKETQYF. The CDR3 DNA reads as TGTGCCAGCAGCAAAGCACAGGACTACAAAGAGACCCAGTACTTC.

The chain couples TRBV30 to TRBJ1-2; D not certain. This CDR3 region has 13 residues. Trimming stripped 0 bases from V and 4 bases from J, with 9 bases between. Germline lookup yields CDR1 GTSNPN and CDR2 SVGIG (reference sequence). The CDR3: CAWSVGHLYGYTF. As DNA, the CDR3 is TGTGCCTGGAGTGTGGGTCACCTCTATGGCTACACCTTC.

The V call is TRBV9, the J call TRBJ2-7, with 9 nucleotides matching TRBD1. V lost 0 bases and J lost 1; bases outside the gene matches: 2. The germline gives CDR1 SGDLS, CDR2 YYNGEE. The CDR3 has 15 residues. DNA of the CDR3: TGTGCCAGCAGCGTAGGGGGGACAGGGTCCTACGAGCAGTACTTC. It is translated as CASSVGGTGSYEQYF. Drawing the rest from reference TRBV9 and TRBJ2-7, the complete variable domain is DSGVTQTPKHLITATGQRVTLRCSPRSGDLSVYWYQQSLDQGLQFLIQYYNGEERAKGNILERFSAQQFPDLHSELNLSSLELGDSALYFCASSVGGTGSYEQYFGPGTRLTVT.

The rearrangement joins TRBV30 to TRBJ2-2, with 7 positions matching TRBD1. The V gene end was trimmed by 3 bases and the J gene end by 6 bases; junction bases not matched to a gene: 13. The germline V gene encodes CDR1 GTSNPN and CDR2 SVGIG (reference sequence). The CDR3 has 16 amino acids. This chain's CDR3 is CAWSLSLPGQPGELFF. The DNA of the CDR3 is TGTGCCTGGAGCCTATCCCTACCGGGACAGCCCGGGGAGCTGTTTTTT.

The rearrangement uses TRBV4-2 and TRBJ2-7; TRBD1 might be the D (6 bases). Trimming cost V 1 base and J 4 bases, with 14 bases left between them. Germline V gene data show CDR1 as LGHNA and CDR2 as YNFKEQ. The CDR3 length is 15 residues. CDR3 DNA: TGTGCCAGCAGCCAAGGCGCGGCAGGGGATTACGAGCAGTACTTC. This codes for CASSQGAAGDYEQYF.

The rearrangement links TRBV30 to TRBJ2-7, with D perhaps matching TRBD2 (6 bases). Per germline, CDR1 GTSNPN and CDR2 SVGIG (reference sequence). This CDR3 spans 14 amino acids. Trimming took off 4 bases at V and 0 bases at J, with 13 bases between the two ends. CDR3 coding DNA: TGTGCCTGGACGTTTAGCGGAACCTCCTACGAGCAGTACTTC. Translation: CAWTFSGTSYEQYF.

The rearrangement joins TRBV7-9 to TRBJ2-1, with no clear D. Germline-derived CDR1 and CDR2 are SEHNR and FQNEAQ (reference sequence). The CDR3 covers 15 residues. Trimming took 7 bases from V and 1 from J, leaving 14 bases between them. This CDR3 reads CASTPVGQSYNEQFF. In nucleotides, the CDR3 is TGTGCCAGCACCCCGGTTGGGCAATCCTACAATGAGCAGTTCTTC.